Shown below are 26 T cell receptor beta chains from a single sample sequenced in a study of T cells in Graves' hyperthyroidism and ophthalmopathy. What was amplified from RNA transcripts were TCR beta CDR3 regions. When the TCR CDR3 underwent first-round RT-PCR, the HTBI primer set was used. Each CDR3 protein gets one entry after TCRdb re-called the multiplex PCR reads with MiXCR. The table includes 750,000 to 900,000 distinct CDR3 sequences, roughly 37% detected once. Sequencing was done on a sample of blood. Receptors originate from a man between 18 and 35 years old with Graves' hyperthyroidism.

This clonotype was seen a handful of times. This chain uses TRBV9 with TRBJ2-5, with 7 bases lining up with TRBD2. J lost 2 bases, V lost 5 bases, and 9 bases had no gene match. CDR3 length equals 15 residues. Germline-derived CDR1 and CDR2 are SGDLS and YYNGEE. CDR3 in amino acids: CASRHATGGQETQYF. CDR3 coding DNA: TGTGCCAGCAGGCATGCCACGGGGGGACAAGAGACCCAGTACTTC. Variable domain in full (rest from reference TRBV9 and TRBJ2-5): DSGVTQTPKHLITATGQRVTLRCSPRSGDLSVYWYQQSLDQGLQFLIQYYNGEERAKGNILERFSAQQFPDLHSELNLSSLELGDSALYFCASRHATGGQETQYFGPGTRLLVL.

This chain uses TRBV9 with TRBJ2-2; 7 bases match TRBD1. Germline V CDR1 and CDR2: SGDLS, YYNGEE. The CDR3 totals 16 residues. Trimming removed 3 bases from V and 7 bases from J; junction bases left unmatched: 12. Here the CDR3 DNA reads TGTGCCAGCAGCGAGTTACAGGGGCCAATTGACGGGGAGCTGTTTTTT. It encodes CASSELQGPIDGELFF.

In this sample, this clonotype turned up many times. The chain combines TRBV14 with TRBJ1-4; D unresolved. Trimming shortened V by 4 bases and J by 8 bases, and 14 bases separated the two germline ends. This CDR3 comprises 14 residues. CDR1 and CDR2 (germline): SGHDN, FVKESK. The DNA of the CDR3 is TGTGCCAGCAGCCCTCGGCGGAGTGGCGAAAAACTGTTTTTT. It specifies CASSPRRSGEKLFF.

This clonotype was observed once. This sequence joins TRBV29-1 and TRBJ1-2; D possibly corresponds to TRBD1 (5 bases). Trimming removed 8 bases from V and 4 bases from J, with 11 bases in between. CDR1 SQVTM and CDR2 ANQGSEA come from the germline V gene. This CDR3 has 11 amino acids. This CDR3 is CSFQGAYGYTF. The CDR3 DNA is TGCAGCTTCCAGGGAGCCTATGGCTACACCTTC. The full variable domain, in which reference TRBV29-1 and TRBJ1-2 provide the parts outside the CDR3, is SAVISQKPSRDICQRGTSLTIQCQVDSQVTMMFWYRQQPGQSLTLIATANQGSEATYESGFVIDKFPISRPNLTFSTLTVSNMSPEDSSIYLCSFQGAYGYTFGSGTRLTVV.

In its sample, this clonotype was seen a few times. The rearrangement uses TRBV7-6 and TRBJ2-2; 11 nucleotides match TRBD1. V was clipped by 5 bases and J by 3 bases; unmatched bases: 8. The CDR3 has 17 amino acids. Per the germline V gene, CDR1 is SGHVS and CDR2 is FNYEAQ. CDR3 DNA: TGTGCCAGCAGCGCCTACGGACAGGGGGCCTACACCGGGGAGCTGTTTTTT. Translated: CASSAYGQGAYTGELFF. Supplemented by reference TRBV7-6 and TRBJ2-2, the full variable domain reads GAGVSQSPRYKVTKRGQDVALRCDPISGHVSLYWYRQALGQGPEFLTYFNYEAQQDKSGLPNDRFSAERPEGSISTLTIQRTEQRDSAMYRCASSAYGQGAYTGELFFGEGSRLTVL.

This clonotype was recorded at least ten times. The rearrangement links TRBV7-2 to TRBJ1-6, with D uncertain. The germline CDR1 and CDR2 sequences are SGHTA and FQGNSA. V was shortened by 4 bases and J by 7 bases, with 14 bases between the two germline ends. This CDR3 has 15 residues. The CDR3 reads CASSSQRGGNSPLHF. The CDR3 DNA follows: TGTGCCAGCAGCTCCCAACGGGGAGGGAATTCACCCCTCCACTTT.

About this clonotype itself: A much more abundant neighbour one base away suggests this may be a read error. The chain has TRBV20-1 and TRBJ2-7; 11 bases align to TRBD2. The length of the CDR3 is 14 residues. Germline CDR1 is DFQATT and CDR2 is SNEGSKA (reference sequence). V lost 4 bases, J lost 3 bases, and 5 bases stayed unmatched. The CDR3 DNA is TGCAGTGCTAAGACCGGGACTAGCGGCTACGAGCAGTACTTC. Encoded protein: CSAKTGTSGYEQYF.

V usage is TRBV5-1 and J usage is TRBJ2-5; TRBD1 agrees at 7 bases. The CDR3 spans 16 residues. Germline V gives CDR1 SGHRS, CDR2 YFSETQ. Losses at the gene ends were 6 bases for V and 2 bases for J; bases not matched to a gene: 13. Here the CDR3 DNA reads TGCGCCAGCACTTTACCGGGACAGATACCTCAAGAGACCCAGTACTTC. Protein product: CASTLPGQIPQETQYF.

The chain has TRBV25-1 and TRBJ2-5; either TRBD1 or TRBD2 may fit D (5 bases each). CDR1 and CDR2 from the germline V gene are MGHDK and SYGVNS. V was clipped by 10 bases and J by 6 bases, with 12 bases between them. This CDR3 is 11 amino acids long. The CDR3 is CATSGPQTQYF. The CDR3 coding sequence is TGTGCCACGTCGGGACCACAGACCCAGTACTTC.

This clonotype was counted only a few times. The CDR3 nucleotides read TGTGCCAGCAGCCCTGATAGAAACGAGCAGTACTTC. Translated, it gives CASSPDRNEQYF. This sequence joins TRBV7-9 and TRBJ2-7; D gene ambiguous. This CDR3 contains 12 residues. Deletions cut 5 bases from V and 5 bases from J, with 10 bases between. In germline, CDR1 is SEHNR, CDR2 FQNEAQ (reference sequence).

This clonotype showed up just a few times. A read error may produce the germline difference seen at one junction end. The CDR3 bases are TGTGCCAGCGGGGAGGGAAGCAATCGGCCCCAGCATTTT. This codes for CASGEGSNRPQHF. V gene TRBV7-9 combines with J gene TRBJ1-5; no clear D gene. The CDR3 spans 13 residues. Germline V gene lookup returns CDR1 SEHNR and CDR2 FQNEAQ (reference sequence).

This chain connects TRBV10-2 to TRBJ2-7; 9 bases are shared with TRBD1. CDR1 is WSHSY and CDR2 is SAAADI in the germline V gene. V lost 10 bases, J lost 0 bases, and 7 bases stayed unmatched. This CDR3 comprises 14 residues. The CDR3 nucleotides are TGCGCCAACATGGACAGGGGAAGCTCCTACGAGCAGTACTTC. Residues: CANMDRGSSYEQYF.

This clonotype was observed at least ten times. The rearrangement joins TRBV7-2 to TRBJ1-5; no clear D. Germline V gene data show CDR1 as SGHTA and CDR2 as FQGNSA. This CDR3 region has 15 residues. Trimming stripped 1 base from V and 6 bases from J, with 13 bases between. The CDR3 sequence is CASSLDWPATQPQHF. For the CDR3, the DNA is TGTGCCAGCAGCTTAGATTGGCCAGCTACTCAGCCCCAGCATTTT.

This clonotype has just a few counts. The V call is TRBV7-2, the J call TRBJ2-7; tentatively, D is TRBD2 (5 bases). CDR1 and CDR2 (germline): SGHTA, FQGNSA. This CDR3 is built from 18 residues. V was trimmed by 2 bases and J by 0 bases, leaving 20 bases between them. This CDR3 reads CASSLKIGGGGSSYEQYF. The DNA for the CDR3 is TGTGCCAGCAGCTTAAAGATCGGAGGTGGCGGGTCCTCCTACGAGCAGTACTTC.

This sequence joins TRBV19 and TRBJ1-5; D is ambiguous. The CDR3 runs 15 residues. Trimming cost V 3 bases and J 0 bases, with 9 bases left between them. Germline CDR1 LNHDA, CDR2 SQIVND (reference sequence). The CDR3 bases are TGTGCCAGTAGTATCCGGGCGAGTAGCAATCAGCCCCAGCATTTT. It encodes CASSIRASSNQPQHF.

Worth noting for this clonotype: It is likely a read error, because the conserved phenylalanine at the end of the CDR3 is missing. The chain employs TRBV14 and TRBJ1-2; possible D gene TRBD1, 5 bases. With 5 bases removed from V and 10 bases from J, the gap between germline ends came to 17 bases. The germline CDR1 and CDR2 sequences are SGHDN and FVKESK. CDR3 length: 13 residues. CDR3 sequence: CASSTRDEINYTV. The CDR3 DNA follows: TGTGCCAGCAGCACGCGGGACGAAATAAACTACACCGTC.

This clonotype was seen many times. The V gene is TRBV24-1, the J gene TRBJ2-7; 12 bases match TRBD2. Per the germline V gene, CDR1 is KGHDR and CDR2 is SFDVKD. V was clipped by 12 bases and J by 4 bases; unmatched bases: 9. CDR3 length: 14 amino acids. CDR3 coding DNA: TGTGCCGGGCGGACTAGCGGGAAGGGGTACGAGCAGTACTTC. Its protein product is CAGRTSGKGYEQYF.

This clonotype was detected ten times or more. CDR3 protein: CASSFDPTTPLHF. The CDR3, as DNA: TGTGCCAGCAGCTTCGACCCTACTACACCCCTCCACTTT. The J gene is TRBJ1-6, the V gene TRBV7-2; D gene unclear. CDR3 length equals 13 residues. Per germline, CDR1 SGHTA and CDR2 FQGNSA. The germline V and J ends were trimmed by 3 bases and 11 bases, with 11 bases remaining between them.

The V call is TRBV5-5, the J call TRBJ2-7; D is possibly TRBD1 (6 bases). There are 15 residues in the CDR3. The V and J ends lost 4 bases and 0 bases respectively, with 14 bases between them. The germline V gene encodes CDR1 SGHKS and CDR2 YYEKEE (reference sequence). The CDR3, as DNA: TGTGCCAGCAGCGGAACAGGGACGTTCTCCTACGAGCAGTACTTC. This sequence encodes CASSGTGTFSYEQYF.

This clonotype occurred a few times. This chain uses TRBV6-1 with TRBJ1-3, with D perhaps matching TRBD1 (6 bases). CDR3 length: 16 residues. In germline, CDR1 is MNHNS, CDR2 SASEGT. Trimming took off 3 bases at V and 4 bases at J, with 16 bases between the two ends. CDR3 region: CASSDPGQALGNTIYF. The CDR3 DNA reads TGTGCCAGCAGTGATCCGGGACAAGCCCTCGGAAACACCATATATTTT.

The chain couples TRBV25-1 to TRBJ2-7, with TRBD1 matching 7 bases. The V segment lost 4 bases and the J segment 6 bases; nucleotides outside the gene matches: 15. The CDR3 runs to 16 residues. In germline, CDR1 is MGHDK, CDR2 SYGVNS. The CDR3 here is CASSAIGDRTGGEQYF. CDR3 DNA: TGTGCCAGCAGTGCCATAGGGGACCGGACAGGCGGCGAGCAGTACTTC.

This clonotype occurred many times. This chain uses TRBV20-1 with TRBJ1-3; D is undetermined. Per germline, CDR1 DFQATT and CDR2 SNEGSKA (reference sequence). Trimming took 3 bases from V and 4 from J, leaving 4 bases between them. The CDR3 loop spans 11 amino acids. CDR3 in amino acids: CSASWGNTIYF. CDR3 nucleotides: TGCAGTGCTAGTTGGGGAAACACCATATATTTT.

The CDR3 nucleotides are TGTGCCAGCAGCTTAGATTCGGGGGGCTATTCACCCCTCCACTTT. Residues: CASSLDSGGYSPLHF. The rearrangement links TRBV7-8 to TRBJ1-6, with D perhaps matching TRBD1 (6 bases). CDR3 length equals 15 residues. Trimming pared 1 base from V and 8 bases from J, leaving 12 bases between. Germline values: CDR1 SGHVS, CDR2 FQNEAQ.

This chain joins TRBV20-1 and TRBJ2-7; TRBD1 matches at 10 bases. V was clipped by 5 bases and J by 5 bases; unmatched bases: 6. The CDR3 is made up of 13 amino acids. CDR1 is DFQATT and CDR2 is SNEGSKA in the germline V gene (reference sequence). The CDR3, as DNA: TGCAGTGCTGCTCCGGGACAGGGGAACGAGCAGTACTTC. Residues: CSAAPGQGNEQYF.

The V and J genes are TRBV20-1 and TRBJ2-7, with 14 bases that match TRBD2. In germline, CDR1 is DFQATT, CDR2 SNEGSKA (reference sequence). The CDR3 loop spans 13 amino acids. CDR3 in amino acids: CTTPRLAGGEQYF. The CDR3 bases are TGCACCACCCCCCGACTAGCGGGGGGGGAGCAGTACTTC.

Concerning this clonotype: Relative to the germline gene, one junction end is altered; a read error may explain this. The rearrangement joins TRBV10-2 to TRBJ2-2; no firm D call. This CDR3 has 12 residues. Germline CDR1 WSHSY, CDR2 SAAADI. The CDR3 is CASMALTGELFF. The CDR3 bases are TGTGCCAGCATGGCCCTCACCGGGGAGCTGTTTTTT.